These 23 T cell receptor beta chains came from one sample sequenced in a study of T cells after yellow fever vaccination. TCRdb redid the calling of the 5' RACE reads with MiXCR, one entry per CDR3 protein. This table has approximately 160,000 distinct CDR3 sequences, about 6% appearing once. Sequenced here: CD4+ T cells sorted from PBMCs, sampled on the day of the first yellow fever vaccination. The receptors here all came from a man younger than 35 who received the YFV17D yellow fever vaccine.

V is TRBV27 and J is TRBJ2-1, with TRBD2 matching 13 bases. The J segment lost 7 bases and the V segment lost 6 bases, leaving 3 bases of the junction unmatched. CDR3 size: 14 residues. Germline assignment: CDR1 MNHEY and CDR2 SMNVEV (reference sequence). The CDR3 region has the DNA TGTGCCAGCAGACAACTAGCGGGGGGGAATGAGCAGTTCTTC. Its protein product is CASRQLAGGNEQFF.

This clonotype has at least ten counts. The chain carries TRBV6-1 and TRBJ1-5; D is unclear. Germline V lookup: CDR1 MNHNS, CDR2 SASEGT. The CDR3 sequence is 15 residues long. Deletions cut 5 bases from V and 5 bases from J, with 16 bases between. CDR3: CASSPRRVPDQPQHF. The DNA for the CDR3 is TGTGCCAGCAGTCCCCGGAGGGTCCCCGATCAGCCCCAGCATTTT.

This clonotype was counted many times. The rearrangement links TRBV18 to TRBJ1-5; maybe TRBD1 (5 bases). V lost 3 bases to trimming and J lost 2 bases, with 8 bases between them. The germline CDR1 and CDR2 sequences are KGHSH and LQKENI. This CDR3 is built from 14 residues. CDR3 DNA: TGTGCCAGCTCACCGGGACCGGGCAATCAGCCCCAGCATTTT. Residues: CASSPGPGNQPQHF.

The sample holds one count of this clonotype. Since a much larger clone is just one base distant, this may be a read error. J is TRBJ1-2 and V is TRBV3-1, with D unresolved. Germline lookup yields CDR1 LGHDT and CDR2 YNNKEL (reference sequence). This CDR3 is built from 11 residues. The CDR3 DNA is TGTGCCACCAGCCGGCGACGCAGCGTCGCCTTC. Amino acids: CATSRRRSVAF.

The chain employs TRBV5-1 and TRBJ2-2, with D unclear. CDR1 is SGHRS and CDR2 is YFSETQ in the germline V gene. The V end was cut by 3 bases, the J end by 6 bases, with 9 bases between. The CDR3 loop spans 13 amino acids. The CDR3 loop is CASSWGPSGELFF. CDR3 DNA sequence: TGCGCCAGCAGCTGGGGTCCCTCCGGGGAGCTGTTTTTT. Supplemented by reference TRBV5-1 and TRBJ2-2, the full variable domain reads KAGVTQTPRYLIKTRGQQVTLSCSPISGHRSVSWYQQTPGQGLQFLFEYFSETQRNKGNFPGRFSGRQFSNSRSEMNVSTLELGDSALYLCASSWGPSGELFFGEGSRLTVL.

This clonotype was seen repeatedly, ten times or more. This chain connects TRBV20-1 to TRBJ1-2, with 9 bases fitting TRBD1. Germline CDR1 and CDR2: DFQATT and SNEGSKA (reference sequence). Trimming cost V 5 bases and J 3 bases; bases outside gene matches: 10. This CDR3 has 15 amino acids. The CDR3 here is CSAPRYRGLDYGYTF. CDR3 coding DNA: TGCAGTGCTCCACGCTACAGGGGGCTTGACTATGGCTACACCTTC.

The sample holds a few counts of this clonotype. The J gene is TRBJ2-7, the V gene TRBV5-1; tentative D call: TRBD2 (5 bases). The CDR3 totals 14 residues. Germline-derived CDR1 and CDR2 are SGHRS and YFSETQ. V lost 3 bases to trimming and J lost 1 base, with 11 bases between them. The CDR3 DNA sequence: TGCGCCAGCAGCTACGAGGGTAGGTCCTACGAGCAGTACTTC. Its protein is CASSYEGRSYEQYF.

The gene calls are TRBV5-6 and TRBJ2-3, with TRBD2 matching over 11 bases. CDR3 length equals 18 residues. The junction had 15 bases not matched to a gene; V was cut back by 2 bases and J by 7 bases. Germline V gives CDR1 SGHDT, CDR2 YYEEEE. CDR3 protein: CASSFPSGGLSYTNTQYF. CDR3 in DNA: TGTGCCAGCAGCTTCCCTAGCGGGGGGCTTTCGTACACCAATACGCAGTATTTT.

The rearrangement uses TRBV4-1 and TRBJ1-1, with TRBD1 as a possible D gene (5 bases). Per germline, CDR1 MGHRA and CDR2 YSYEKL. The CDR3 is 16 residues long. Trimming pared 0 bases from V and 4 bases from J, leaving 15 bases between. CDR3 bases: TGCGCCAGCAGCCAAGAAGACGGGGCAAGAGGCACTGAAGCTTTCTTT. Translated, it gives CASSQEDGARGTEAFF.

This clonotype was seen a handful of times. CDR3 sequence: CSAILAQTVYGYTF. Here the CDR3 DNA reads TGCAGTGCCATTCTAGCCCAGACAGTCTATGGCTACACCTTC. V is TRBV20-1 and J is TRBJ1-2; D might be TRBD1 (5 bases). The CDR3 totals 14 residues. V lost 6 bases and J 4 bases, leaving 18 bases between the germline ends. Germline CDR1 and CDR2: DFQATT and SNEGSKA (reference sequence).

This clonotype was observed at least ten times. The J gene is TRBJ2-1, the V gene TRBV29-1, with D possibly TRBD1 on 5 matching bases. CDR1 is SQVTM, CDR2 ANQGSEA, per germline. The germline V and J ends were trimmed by 4 bases and 2 bases, with 15 bases remaining between them. The CDR3 has 15 amino acids. The CDR3 DNA sequence: TGCAGCGTTGTTCGACAGCAAAAGGCCTACAATGAGCAGTTCTTC. Translation: CSVVRQQKAYNEQFF.

V usage is TRBV5-4 and J usage is TRBJ2-2; 9 positions match TRBD2. The CDR3 length is 15 residues. J was trimmed by 4 bases and V by 4 bases; bases with no gene match: 5. Germline lookup yields CDR1 SGHNT and CDR2 YYREEE (reference sequence). The CDR3 bases are TGTGCCAGCAGCAAAAGCGGGGGGTCCACCGGGGAGCTGTTTTTT. It translates to CASSKSGGSTGELFF.

This clonotype was seen repeatedly, ten times or more. J is TRBJ1-1 and V is TRBV6-1, with D possibly matching TRBD1 (5 bases). This CDR3 spans 15 amino acids. Trimming cost V 4 bases and J 1 base, with 13 bases left between them. Per germline, CDR1 MNHNS and CDR2 SASEGT. CDR3 region: CASSVVTAKNTEAFF. The CDR3 DNA is TGTGCCAGCAGTGTGGTGACAGCGAAGAACACTGAAGCTTTCTTT.

This clonotype has only a few counts. The V and J genes are TRBV7-9 and TRBJ1-1; D is uncertain. The length of the CDR3 is 14 residues. V lost 5 bases, J lost 2 bases, and 12 bases lay in between. Germline lookup yields CDR1 SEHNR and CDR2 FQNEAQ (reference sequence). CDR3 sequence reads: CASSPWGFNTEAFF. CDR3 coding DNA: TGTGCCAGCAGCCCATGGGGATTTAACACTGAAGCTTTCTTT.

The chain recombines TRBV20-1 with TRBJ2-3; TRBD2 aligns across 13 bases. Germline CDR1 DFQATT, CDR2 SNEGSKA (reference sequence). This CDR3 contains 16 residues. Trimming cost V 5 bases and J 2 bases; bases outside gene matches: 7. For the CDR3, the DNA is TGCAGTGCTTCCCGGACTAGCGGGGGCCCCACAGATACGCAGTATTTT. It is translated as CSASRTSGGPTDTQYF.

In its sample, this clonotype was seen many times. J is TRBJ2-5 and V is TRBV7-3; 7 bases are shared with TRBD2. Germline values: CDR1 SGHTA, CDR2 FQGTGA. Trimming took 5 bases from V and 2 from J; bases not matched to a gene: 8. The CDR3 has 15 amino acids. Here the CDR3 reads CASSRQRGTQETQYF. CDR3 bases: TGTGCCAGCAGCCGGCAGCGGGGTACACAAGAGACCCAGTACTTC.

This clonotype turned up a few times. The chain has TRBV30 and TRBJ2-1; D remains ambiguous. The germline V gene encodes CDR1 GTSNPN and CDR2 SVGIG (reference sequence). V was pared by 2 bases and J by 9 bases, with 11 bases between. This CDR3 is 12 amino acids long. CDR3 protein: CAWSPGSPEQFF. As DNA, the CDR3 is TGTGCCTGGAGTCCCGGCAGTCCTGAGCAGTTCTTC.

This clonotype was observed many times. The V call is TRBV7-9, the J call TRBJ1-1, with D hard to call. In germline, CDR1 is SEHNR, CDR2 FQNEAQ (reference sequence). The CDR3 spans 14 residues. The V end was cut by 7 bases, the J end by 6 bases, with 18 bases between. This chain's CDR3 is CASKGGEMKAEAFF. CDR3 nucleotides: TGTGCCAGCAAGGGAGGAGAAATGAAGGCTGAAGCTTTCTTT.

This clonotype was observed many times. V and J are TRBV5-4 and TRBJ2-1; D tentatively reads TRBD1 or TRBD2 (5 bases each). This CDR3 has 16 residues. Looked up from germline, CDR1 is SGHNT and CDR2 is YYREEE (reference sequence). V shed 4 bases and J shed 6 bases, with 20 bases lying between them. The CDR3 protein is CASSPAGAAGLNEQFF. As DNA, the CDR3 is TGTGCCAGCAGCCCCGCCGGGGCGGCGGGCCTCAATGAGCAGTTCTTC.

This chain connects TRBV5-1 to TRBJ1-5; maybe TRBD1 (5 bases). The CDR3 spans 15 residues. Trimming cost V 0 bases and J 3 bases, with 10 bases left between them. Germline values: CDR1 SGHRS, CDR2 YFSETQ. CDR3 DNA sequence: TGCGCCAGCAGCTTGGGCGACAGCTTCAATCAGCCCCAGCATTTT. It specifies CASSLGDSFNQPQHF.

This clonotype appeared many times. This sequence joins TRBV3-1 and TRBJ2-5; D is perhaps TRBD2 (5 bases). Germline assignment: CDR1 LGHDT and CDR2 YNNKEL (reference sequence). CDR3 length: 16 amino acids. Trimming cost V 1 base and J 1 base, with 13 bases left between them. CDR3 DNA: TGTGCCAGCAGCCAAGCGCTAGCCTGGGGCCAAGAGACCCAGTACTTC. Protein product: CASSQALAWGQETQYF.

This clonotype was detected only a few times. The chain combines TRBV11-2 with TRBJ1-4, with D unresolved. V was trimmed by 6 bases and J by 1 base, leaving 3 bases between them. The CDR3 has 12 residues. CDR1 is SGHAT and CDR2 is FQNNGV in the germline V gene. The CDR3 DNA follows: TGTGCCAGCAGGGGAACTAATGAAAAACTGTTTTTT. It codes for CASRGTNEKLFF. The full variable domain, rest sourced from reference TRBV11-2 and TRBJ1-4, is EAGVAQSPRYKIIEKRQSVAFWCNPISGHATLYWYQQILGQGPKLLIQFQNNGVVDDSQLPKDRFSAERLKGVDSTLKIQPAKLEDSAVYLCASRGTNEKLFFGSGTQLSVL.

This chain joins TRBV25-1 and TRBJ2-6, with 9 bases aligning to TRBD1. The V and J ends lost 6 bases and 0 bases, in that order; junction bases with no gene match: 6. Germline CDR1 reads MGHDK; CDR2 reads SYGVNS. This CDR3 comprises 17 residues. In DNA form, the CDR3 reads TGTGCCAGCAGCGAGACAGGGGGAAGCTCTGGGGCCAACGTCCTGACTTTC. It encodes CASSETGGSSGANVLTF. The full variable domain, its missing parts supplied by reference TRBV25-1 and TRBJ2-6, is EADIYQTPRYLVIGTGKKITLECSQTMGHDKMYWYQQDPGMELHLIHYSYGVNSTEKGDLSSESTVSRIRTEHFPLTLESARPSHTSQYLCASSETGGSSGANVLTFGAGSRLTVL.